This T cell receptor (beta chain) appears in the sequencing data of a study of beta chain features in type 1 diabetes. cDNA synthesis used the whole RNA isolate, giving expressed TCRB sequences. TCRdb keeps only in-frame clones here, not all; method: immunoSEQ multiplex PCR. The sample shows 850,000 to 900,000 clones, 17% of them seen only once. General study points: TCRB CDR3s from Type 1 diabetes patients were moderately but significantly shorter in all four CD4+ subsets.

Trimming pared 2 bases from V and 1 base from J, leaving 12 bases between. The V gene's germline CDR1 is KGHSH and CDR2 LQKENI. The length of the CDR3 is 16 residues. Concerning this clone itself: Its matching antigen is unknown.

The sample taken for sequencing was naive CD4+ T cells from blood. The TCR originated in a woman younger than 35 in good health. This rearrangement joins TRBV18 to TRBJ2-1; a weak D match, TRBD2 (6 bases). CDR3 amino acids: CASSPSLSGSYNEQFF. The CDR3, as DNA: TGTGCCAGCTCACCATCACTTAGCGGTTCCTACAATGAGCAGTTCTTC.